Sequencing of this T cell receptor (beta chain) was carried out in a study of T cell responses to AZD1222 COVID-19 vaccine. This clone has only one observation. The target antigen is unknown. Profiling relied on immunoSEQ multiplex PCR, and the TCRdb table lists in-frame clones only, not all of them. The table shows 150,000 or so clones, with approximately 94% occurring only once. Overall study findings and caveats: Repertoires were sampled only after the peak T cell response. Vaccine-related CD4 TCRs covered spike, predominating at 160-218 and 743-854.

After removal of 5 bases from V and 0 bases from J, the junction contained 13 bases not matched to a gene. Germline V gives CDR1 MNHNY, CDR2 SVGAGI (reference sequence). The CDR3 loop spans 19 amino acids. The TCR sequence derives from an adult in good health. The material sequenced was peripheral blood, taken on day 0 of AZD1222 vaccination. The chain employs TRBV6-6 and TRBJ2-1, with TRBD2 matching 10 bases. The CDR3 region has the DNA TGTGCCAGCAGTCACCGGGCTAGCGGGAGCGGGAGCTCCTACAATGAGCAGTTCTTC. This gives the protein CASSHRASGSGSSYNEQFF.